The 20 T cell receptor beta chains in this list originate from one sample, sequenced in a study of blood T cell repertoires in COVID-19. Profiling relied on immunoSEQ multiplex PCR, and the TCRdb table lists in-frame clones only, not all of them. The sample lists roughly 200,000 clones; around 85% were seen once. Sequenced sample: peripheral blood. The receptors shown here come from a woman aged 55-69 years with acute or convalescent COVID-19.

The J gene is TRBJ1-2, the V gene TRBV30; 7 nucleotides match TRBD1. Germline V gene lookup returns CDR1 GTSNPN and CDR2 SVGIG (reference sequence). There are 14 residues in the CDR3. V lost 3 bases to trimming and J lost 8 bases; unmatched junction nucleotides: 12. As DNA, the CDR3 is TGTGCCTGGAGGCTCCGGGACAGACCTTTCGGCTACACCTTC. This encodes CAWRLRDRPFGYTF.

The genes are TRBV7-9 and TRBJ1-6; a possible D gene is TRBD1 (6 bases). V was pared by 3 bases and J by 7 bases, with 13 bases between. This CDR3 contains 15 residues. Germline V CDR1 and CDR2: SEHNR, FQNEAQ (reference sequence). The CDR3 DNA is TGTGCCAGCAGCTTCGGGGACACTAGAAATTCACCCCTCCACTTT. It encodes CASSFGDTRNSPLHF.

The chain carries TRBV20-1 and TRBJ1-1, with D possibly matching TRBD1 (5 bases). Germline V gene data show CDR1 as DFQATT and CDR2 as SNEGSKA (reference sequence). The V and J ends lost 3 bases and 5 bases respectively, with 13 bases between them. The CDR3 contains 13 residues. The CDR3 spells CSASRESGTEAFF. The CDR3 DNA is TGCAGTGCTAGTAGAGAATCAGGGACTGAAGCTTTCTTT.

The rearrangement links TRBV28 to TRBJ2-7; D not certain. The CDR3 sequence is 13 residues long. Germline V CDR1 and CDR2: MDHEN, SYDVKM. Trimming removed 6 bases from V and 0 bases from J, with 9 bases in between. CDR3 residues: CASSPISSYEQYV. In DNA form, the CDR3 reads TGTGCCAGCAGCCCCATTAGCTCCTACGAGCAGTACGTC.

This chain links TRBV19 with TRBJ2-5; 7 nucleotides agree with TRBD1. Germline-derived CDR1 and CDR2 are LNHDA and SQIVND (reference sequence). The CDR3 has 16 residues. Trimming at V came to 2 bases and at J to 2 bases, leaving 8 bases not matched to a gene. CDR3 nucleotide sequence: TGTGCCAGTAGTATATACAAAGGGACAGCTCAAGAGACCCAGTACTTC. It yields the protein CASSIYKGTAQETQYF.

This clone was detected a few times. This chain uses TRBV7-9 with TRBJ2-2, with a tentative D call TRBD2 (5 bases). The CDR3 loop spans 13 amino acids. The germline V gene encodes CDR1 SEHNR and CDR2 FQNEAQ (reference sequence). V was pared by 5 bases and J by 7 bases, with 11 bases between. CDR3 nucleotide sequence: TGTGCCAGCAGCAGGACCGCGGGCGGGGAGCTGTTTTTT. Its protein is CASSRTAGGELFF.

This chain uses TRBV12-3 or TRBV12-4 with TRBJ1-4; TRBD1 agrees at 8 bases. V lost 6 bases to trimming and J lost 8 bases; unmatched junction nucleotides: 2. There are 12 residues in the CDR3. CDR3 amino acids: CASSRDREKLFF. The CDR3 DNA reads TGTGCCAGCAGCCGGGACAGGGAAAAACTGTTTTTT.

The chain is built from TRBV5-1 and TRBJ2-2; D is perhaps TRBD2 (5 bases). CDR3 length: 14 residues. Trimming took 7 bases from V and 6 from J, leaving 16 bases between them. CDR1 and CDR2 from the germline V gene are SGHRS and YFSETQ. The CDR3 loop is CASRDGVASGELFF. In DNA, the CDR3 is TGCGCCAGCCGTGACGGCGTAGCGTCCGGGGAGCTGTTTTTT.

The chain carries TRBV29-1 and TRBJ2-2, with 11 nucleotides matching TRBD2. The V gene end was trimmed by 5 bases and the J gene end by 6 bases; junction bases not matched to a gene: 20. Germline CDR1 is SQVTM and CDR2 is ANQGSEA. This CDR3 is 19 amino acids long. CDR3 coding DNA: TGCAGCGTTATGCCGGGACTAGCGGCTAACAAAGGGAATCCCGGGGAGCTGTTTTTT. It yields the protein CSVMPGLAANKGNPGELFF.

The J gene is TRBJ1-2, the V gene TRBV7-2; D might be TRBD1 (6 bases). The CDR3 length is 14 residues. Germline V CDR1 and CDR2: SGHTA, FQGNSA. Trimming took off 5 bases at V and 6 bases at J, with 16 bases between the two ends. CDR3 DNA sequence: TGTGCCAGCAGCCCCTATACAGGGACAAATGGCTACACCTTC. This sequence encodes CASSPYTGTNGYTF.

Details on this clone: The sample contains more than one DNA sequence encoding this CDR3. The chain couples TRBV7-9 to TRBJ2-3; the match to TRBD1 covers 8 bases. V shed 5 bases and J 5 bases; nucleotides not matched to a gene: 6. Germline values: CDR1 SEHNR, CDR2 FQNEAQ (reference sequence). The CDR3 runs 14 residues. In DNA form, the CDR3 reads TGTGCCAGCAGCCTGACAGGGGTGGGAGATACGCAGTATTTT. Protein product: CASSLTGVGDTQYF.

V is TRBV5-4 and J is TRBJ2-1, with TRBD2 matching over 10 bases. The CDR3 runs to 14 residues. With 7 bases clipped from V and 3 bases from J, the junction kept 4 bases outside the gene matches. Per germline, CDR1 SGHNT and CDR2 YYREEE (reference sequence). The CDR3 reads CASGAGGYYNEQFF. As DNA, the CDR3 is TGTGCCAGCGGAGCGGGAGGGTACTACAATGAGCAGTTCTTC.

J is TRBJ1-5 and V is TRBV6-5; the match to TRBD1 covers 7 bases. The CDR3 loop spans 13 amino acids. In germline, CDR1 is MNHEY, CDR2 SVGAGI. V trimming: 2 bases; J trimming: 6 bases; junction bases outside the gene matches: 1. The CDR3 protein is CASSYDRAQPQHF. CDR3 coding DNA: TGTGCCAGCAGTTACGACAGGGCTCAGCCCCAGCATTTT.

This sequence joins TRBV3-1 (or the pseudogene TRBV3-2) and TRBJ1-2; 7 bases are a match to TRBD1. This CDR3 is built from 15 residues. Germline CDR1 LGHDT, CDR2 YNNKEL (reference sequence). The V segment lost 6 bases and the J segment 0 bases; nucleotides outside the gene matches: 7. The CDR3 region has the DNA TGTGCCAGCAGTCCCCGGGGACAGACTAACTATGGCTACACCTTC. This gives the protein CASSPRGQTNYGYTF.

This clone was seen a few times. V is TRBV30 and J is TRBJ2-2; TRBD2 matches 9 bases. Germline V CDR1 and CDR2: GTSNPN, SVGIG (reference sequence). V lost 0 bases and J lost 7; bases outside the gene matches: 0. The CDR3 spans 13 residues. DNA for the CDR3: TGTGCCTGGAGTGTAGCGGGGGGCGGGGAGCTGTTTTTT. Amino acid sequence: CAWSVAGGGELFF.

Only one count was recorded for this clone. The chain links TRBV7-6 to TRBJ1-1; TRBD1 might be the D (6 bases). V dropped 2 bases and J dropped 7 bases, with 11 bases sitting between them. The CDR3 has 13 residues. Germline V gives CDR1 SGHVS, CDR2 FNYEAQ. In nucleotides, the CDR3 is TGTGCCAGCAGCTTAACGGACAGCCTTGAAGCTTTCTTT. Its translation is CASSLTDSLEAFF.

The V gene is TRBV27, the J gene TRBJ2-1; D uncertain. The ends were cut back, 9 bases at V and 3 bases at J, with 15 bases in the middle. The CDR3 is 14 amino acids. Germline V CDR1 and CDR2: MNHEY, SMNVEV (reference sequence). The CDR3 sequence: CASRFSELYNEQFF. The DNA for the CDR3 is TGTGCCAGTCGTTTTTCCGAACTCTACAATGAGCAGTTCTTC.

The gene calls are TRBV6-5 and TRBJ1-1; TRBD1 matches at 7 bases. The CDR3 has 14 amino acids. CDR1 and CDR2 (germline): MNHEY, SVGAGI. V shed 7 bases, J shed 0 bases, and the junction held 5 bases outside the gene matches. The CDR3 nucleotides read TGTGCCAGCAAGCAGGGGGTTATGAACACTGAAGCTTTCTTT. This gives the protein CASKQGVMNTEAFF.

CDR3 loop: CASSQEQRSQPQHF. The CDR3 DNA reads TGTGCCAGCAGCCAAGAACAGAGAAGTCAGCCCCAGCATTTT. The chain recombines TRBV3-1 (or the pseudogene TRBV3-2) with TRBJ1-5; D gene unclear. Trimming shortened V by 0 bases and J by 6 bases, and 9 bases separated the two germline ends. Germline V gives CDR1 LGHDT, CDR2 YNNKEL (reference sequence). The CDR3 is 14 residues long.

The J gene is TRBJ2-5, the V gene TRBV19, with 8 bases fitting TRBD2. The V gene's germline CDR1 is LNHDA and CDR2 SQIVND (reference sequence). The CDR3 runs 13 residues. V lost 8 bases to trimming and J lost 5 bases; unmatched junction nucleotides: 7. The CDR3 DNA sequence: TGTGCCAGTGCCTTGGGCGGGAGGGAGACCCAGTACTTC. This translates into CASALGGRETQYF.